This T cell receptor beta chain was obtained from a study of blood T cell repertoires in COVID-19 (dated by TCRdb to the early 2020s). As for the study more broadly: Collaborator samples came from the United States, Italy and Spain and covered acute and convalescent phases of COVID-19. The samples were drawn from the first 160 participants of the ongoing ImmuneRACE study and from over a thousand subjects provided by 6 global collaborators. Where available, HLA class I and class II types were taken from metadata supplied by the sample provider and were not determined by assay-based typing. A freely available public database, intended as a resource for researchers studying the immune response to SARS-CoV-2, is where the repertoires were released. The prospective study material was composed of cDNA or gDNA derived from T cells, B-cell-depleted T cells, or PBMCs. The sample metadata nearly always contained a de-identified subject ID, COVID-19 status, age in years and sex. Subjects who had been exposed to COVID-19, were actively infected with it, or had recovered from it provided the deeply sampled blood TCRbeta repertoires that made up the dataset. Broad study findings and their caveats: How much clinical and demographic metadata was included differed by source and by participant, and the metadata was provided uncurated.

Participants in the prospective study were aged about 18 to 100 years, lived in more than 20 United States geographic areas, and enrolled through a virtual design. Cohort assignment in the prospective study relied on participant-reported clinical history from a screening survey and a study questionnaire. Mobile phlebotomists in the prospective study collected whole blood, serum and a nasopharyngeal or oropharyngeal swab from every participant. Participants in the prospective study had the option to provide additional blood draws and questionnaires over a roughly 2-month period. Before DNA extraction, prospective study blood samples were shipped either frozen or at room temperature. In the case of this clone: Its antigen is unknown. Base qualities are not provided; no much larger clone lies one nucleotide away.

TCRbeta CDR3 regions were amplified from genomic DNA using the immunoSEQ Assay, a bias-controlled multiplex PCR. Turning to the authors' computational methods: Within the assay, amplification of reference gene primers was used to estimate how many nucleated cells each sample contained. To quantify the absolute abundance of each unique TCRbeta CDR3 rearrangement, sequence reads were collapsed and filtered. Productive Simpson clonality was computed per sample as the square root of Simpson's diversity index over productive rearrangements. TCRdb provides this immuneACCESS table in a form limited to in-frame rearrangements. Some clones are lacking; in checked studies, under half of them reflect an unresolved V gene, and why the rest are absent is not known. V and J calls and clone size are as listed in that table; D and trimming were resolved from the DNA. This sample has around 250,000 clones in its table, and roughly nine tenths of those were observed once. The ten top clones hold 0.95% to 1.5% of the sample.

The germline V gene provides CDR1 SGDLS and CDR2 YYNGEE. Taken from cysteine to phenylalanine, the CDR3 has 13 residues. Just the 39-base CDR3 DNA is kept, in frame starting at base 1. Trimming costs V 4 bases and J 5 bases, and their ends lie 12 bases apart. What was sequenced was PBMCs or T cells enriched from blood (not recorded which). The sequence joins TRBV9 to TRBJ2-5; the D gene lacks a confident call. The receptor comes from a human donor in a cohort exposed to, infected with or recovered from COVID-19 (not recorded which). The donor label of this sample is uncertain. The CDR3 protein: CASSLQVGETQYF. The nucleotide sequence is given as TGTGCCAGCAGCTTGCAGGTTGGGGAGACCCAGTACTTC.